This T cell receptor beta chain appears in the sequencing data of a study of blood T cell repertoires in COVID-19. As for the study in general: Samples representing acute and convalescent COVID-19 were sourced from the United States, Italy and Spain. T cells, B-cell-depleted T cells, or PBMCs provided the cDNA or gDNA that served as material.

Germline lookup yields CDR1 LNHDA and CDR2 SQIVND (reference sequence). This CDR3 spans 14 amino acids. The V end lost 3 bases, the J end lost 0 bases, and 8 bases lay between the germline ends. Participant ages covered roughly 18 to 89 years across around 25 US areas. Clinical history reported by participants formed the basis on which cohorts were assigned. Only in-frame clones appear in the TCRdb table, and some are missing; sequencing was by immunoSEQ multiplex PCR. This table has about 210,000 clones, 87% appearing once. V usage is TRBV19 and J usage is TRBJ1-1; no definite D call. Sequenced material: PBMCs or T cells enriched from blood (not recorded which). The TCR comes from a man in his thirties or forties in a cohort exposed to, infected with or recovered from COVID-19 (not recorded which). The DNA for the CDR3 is TGTGCCAGTAGTATGTACGGGGTGAACACTGAAGCTTTCTTT. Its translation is CASSMYGVNTEAFF.